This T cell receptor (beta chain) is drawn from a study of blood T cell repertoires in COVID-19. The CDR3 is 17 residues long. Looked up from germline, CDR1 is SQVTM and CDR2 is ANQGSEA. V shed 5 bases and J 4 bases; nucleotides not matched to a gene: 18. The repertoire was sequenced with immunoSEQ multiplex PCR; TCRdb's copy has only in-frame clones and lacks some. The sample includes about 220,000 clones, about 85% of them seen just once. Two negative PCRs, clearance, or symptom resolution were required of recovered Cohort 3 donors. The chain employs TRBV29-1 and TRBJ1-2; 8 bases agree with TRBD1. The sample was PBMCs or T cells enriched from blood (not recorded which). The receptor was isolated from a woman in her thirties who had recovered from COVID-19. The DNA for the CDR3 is TGCAGCGTTTCTTCAGGGGGCGCAGAATTTTGGAGCTATGGCTACACCTTC. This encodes CSVSSGGAEFWSYGYTF.